This T cell receptor beta chain was identified in a study of blood T cell repertoires in COVID-19. The study drew participants aged about 18 to 89 years from 20 to 30 US areas. The data were produced by immunoSEQ multiplex PCR, yet TCRdb's version contains in-frame clones alone and is incomplete. The sample has around 320,000 clones, over 85% seen once; the top ten hold 2.5% to 3.5%. Germline CDR1 and CDR2: SGHRS and YFSETQ. The CDR3 contains 16 residues. Trimming removed 2 bases from V and 5 bases from J, with 16 bases in between. The origin of this receptor is a woman aged 50 to 60 who had been exposed to COVID-19. Sequencing was done on a sample of PBMCs or T cells enriched from blood (not recorded which). This chain uses TRBV5-1 with TRBJ2-2; D might be TRBD2 (6 bases). The CDR3 DNA sequence: TGCGCCAGCAGCTTTACTCCGGGACTTAAGACCGGGGAGCTGTTTTTT. Amino acids: CASSFTPGLKTGELFF.